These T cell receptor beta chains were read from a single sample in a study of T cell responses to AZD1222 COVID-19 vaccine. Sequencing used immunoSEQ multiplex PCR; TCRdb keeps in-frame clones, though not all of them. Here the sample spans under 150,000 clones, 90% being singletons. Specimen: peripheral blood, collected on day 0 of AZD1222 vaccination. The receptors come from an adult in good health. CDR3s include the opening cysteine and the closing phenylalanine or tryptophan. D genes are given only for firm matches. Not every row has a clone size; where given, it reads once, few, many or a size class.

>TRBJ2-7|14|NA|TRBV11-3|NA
TGTGCCAGCAGCTTAGAACAGAGCTCCTACGAGCAGTACTTC
CASSLEQSSYEQYF
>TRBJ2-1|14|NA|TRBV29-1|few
TGCAGCGTTCAAATGATGGAATCATACAATGAGCAGTTCTTC
CSVQMMESYNEQFF
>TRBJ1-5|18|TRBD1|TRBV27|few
TGTGCCAGCAGTTTATGGGGGGACAGGACAATTAGCAATCAGCCCCAGCATTTT
CASSLWGDRTISNQPQHF
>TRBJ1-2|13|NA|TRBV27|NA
TGTGCCAGCAGTTTAGCCTCCGGATTGGGCTACACCTTC
CASSLASGLGYTF
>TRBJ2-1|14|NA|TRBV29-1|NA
TGCAGCCCCCAGACGGGAGAACGCCTCAATGAGCAGTTCTTC
CSPQTGERLNEQFF
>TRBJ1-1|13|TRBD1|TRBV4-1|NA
TGCGCCAGCAAAATCAGGGGGCGGGAGGAAGCTTTCTTT
CASKIRGREEAFF
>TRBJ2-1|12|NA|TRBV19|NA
TGTGCCAGTTATGACCGTTACAATGAGCAGTTCTTC
CASYDRYNEQFF
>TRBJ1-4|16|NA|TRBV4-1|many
TGCGCCAGCAGCCCGAGTAATGGGGCAAAAAATGAAAAACTGTTTTTT
CASSPSNGAKNEKLFF
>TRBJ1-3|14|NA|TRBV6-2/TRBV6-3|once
TGTGCCAGCAGTTACTCGACGTCGGTAAACACCATATATTTT
CASSYSTSVNTIYF
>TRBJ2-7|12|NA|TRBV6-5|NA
TGTGCCAGCAGCAAAACCCTCCCCGAGCAGTACTTC
CASSKTLPEQYF
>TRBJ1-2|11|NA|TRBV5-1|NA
TGCGCCAGCAGCTTGGGCTCTGGCTACACCTTC
CASSLGSGYTF
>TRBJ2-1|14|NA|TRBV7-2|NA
TGTGCCAGCAGCTTAGCGCTGGGATACAATGAGCAGTTCTTC
CASSLALGYNEQFF
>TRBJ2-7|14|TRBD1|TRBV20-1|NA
TGCAGTGCTAGTGTGGACAGGAGCTCCTACGAGCAGTACTTC
CSASVDRSSYEQYF
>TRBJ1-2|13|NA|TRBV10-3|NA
TGTGCCGCACAGGACGAGTTATGGTATGGCTACACCTTC
CAAQDELWYGYTF
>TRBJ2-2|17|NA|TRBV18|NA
TGTGCCAGCTCACCCCAAGCCGGGACACCGAACACCGGGGAGCTGTTTTTT
CASSPQAGTPNTGELFF
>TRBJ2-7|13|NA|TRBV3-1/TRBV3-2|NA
TGTGCCAGCAGCCAAGTGGACGGTTACGAGCAGTACTTC
CASSQVDGYEQYF
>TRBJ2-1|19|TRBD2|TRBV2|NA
TGTGCCAGCAGTGACACTAGCGGGGGCCACAAAAAAAACTACAATGAGCAGTTCTTC
CASSDTSGGHKKNYNEQFF
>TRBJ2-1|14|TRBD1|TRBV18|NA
TGTGCCAGCTCACCTATCGGGACAGGGGCTGAGCAGTTCTTC
CASSPIGTGAEQFF
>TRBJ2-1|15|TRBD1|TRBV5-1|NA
TGCGCCAGCAGCAAGGACAGGGGGCTCTACAATGAGCAGTTCTTC
CASSKDRGLYNEQFF
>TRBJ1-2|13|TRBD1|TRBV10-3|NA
TGTGCCATTAGGGAGACAGGGGGCTATGGCTACACCTTC
CAIRETGGYGYTF
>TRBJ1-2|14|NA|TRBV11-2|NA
TGTGCCAGCAGCTCCGGGGCGGGTTTTGATGGCTACACCTTC
CASSSGAGFDGYTF
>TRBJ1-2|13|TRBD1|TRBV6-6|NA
TGTGCCAGCAGTTCCACAGGGGCGGGTGGCTACACCTTC
CASSSTGAGGYTF
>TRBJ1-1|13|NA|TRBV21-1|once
TGTGCCAGCAGCGACGGACAGAGTTTAAGCGCTTTCTTT
CASSDGQSLSAFF
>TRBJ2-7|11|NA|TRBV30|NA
TGTGCCTGGAGTGTACAGTTCGAGCAGTACTTC
CAWSVQFEQYF
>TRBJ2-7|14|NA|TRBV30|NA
TGTGCCTGGGGCGACGGTGGCAACTCCTACGAGCAGTACTTC
CAWGDGGNSYEQYF
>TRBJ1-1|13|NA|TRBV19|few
TGTGCCAGTAGCAGGATCAGGGACACTGAAGCTTTCTTT
CASSRIRDTEAFF
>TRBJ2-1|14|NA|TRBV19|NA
TGTGCCAGTAGCCCGACAGTACCCTACAATGAGCAGTTCTTC
CASSPTVPYNEQFF
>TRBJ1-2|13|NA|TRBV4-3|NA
TGCGCCAGCAGCGACACAGACGGCTATGGCTACACCTTC
CASSDTDGYGYTF
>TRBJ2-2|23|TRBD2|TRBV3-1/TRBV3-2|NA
TGTGCCAGCAGCCAAGATACTCTTCTTACTAGCGGGAGTAGACGCCCCAACACCGGGGAGCTGTTTTTT
CASSQDTLLTSGSRRPNTGELFF
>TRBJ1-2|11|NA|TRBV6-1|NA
TGTGCCAGCAGTGAAGCGACATACTACACCTTC
CASSEATYYTF
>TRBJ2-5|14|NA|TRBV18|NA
TGTGCCAGCTCACCCGGGACTTCGAAAGAGACCCAGTACTTC
CASSPGTSKETQYF
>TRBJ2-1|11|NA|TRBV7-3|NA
TGTGCCAGCAGCTTAGGGCTAGGGCAGTTCTTC
CASSLGLGQFF
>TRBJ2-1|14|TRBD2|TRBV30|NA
TGTGCCTGGAGTTCTGCTAGCGGCTACAATGAGCAGTTCTTC
CAWSSASGYNEQFF
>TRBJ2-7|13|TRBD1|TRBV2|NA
TGTGCCAGCAGCTACAGGGGGCAGGACGAGCAGTACTTC
CASSYRGQDEQYF
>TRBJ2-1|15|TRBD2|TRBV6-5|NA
TGTGCCAGCAGTTACCCCGGGAGGGGGAACAATGAGCAGTTCTTC
CASSYPGRGNNEQFF
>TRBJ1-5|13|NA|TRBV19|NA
TGTGCCAGCCTTGGAGGGTACAATCAGCCCCAGCATTTT
CASLGGYNQPQHF
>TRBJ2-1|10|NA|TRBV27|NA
TGTGCCAGCATGGGCAGGCGGATGTTCTTC
CASMGRRMFF
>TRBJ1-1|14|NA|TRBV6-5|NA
TGTGCCAGCAGTCTCGAAACCTTGAACACTGAAGCTTTCTTT
CASSLETLNTEAFF
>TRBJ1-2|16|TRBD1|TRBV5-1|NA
TGCGCCAGCAGCCCAGGGGACAGGGGAAGCCCCTATGGCTACACCTTC
CASSPGDRGSPYGYTF
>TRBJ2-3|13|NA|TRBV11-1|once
TGTGCCAGCAGCTCCCGACCCCCCGATACGCAGTATTTT
CASSSRPPDTQYF
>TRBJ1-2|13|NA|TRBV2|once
TGTGCCAGCAGTCGGACGGAGAACTATGGCTACACCTTC
CASSRTENYGYTF
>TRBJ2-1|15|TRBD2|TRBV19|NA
TGTGCCAGTGGGGGGACTAGCGGAGGAATTAATGAGCAGTTCTTC
CASGGTSGGINEQFF
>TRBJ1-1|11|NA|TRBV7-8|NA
TGTGCCAGCAGCTTACAGGGTGAAGCTTTCTTT
CASSLQGEAFF
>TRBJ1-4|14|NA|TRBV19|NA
TGTGCCAGTAGCTTCGGGGCAGGGAATGAAAAACTGTTTTTT
CASSFGAGNEKLFF
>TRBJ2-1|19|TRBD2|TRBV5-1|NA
TGCGCCAGCAGCTTGGTTGTAAGGGGCTACAGGACTAGCGGCAATGAGCAGTTCTTC
CASSLVVRGYRTSGNEQFF
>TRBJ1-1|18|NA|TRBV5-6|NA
TGTGCCAGCAGCTTGGGCCCTTCTTTGCGAGTAACGGTGGGGAGAGCTTTCTTT
CASSLGPSLRVTVGRAFF
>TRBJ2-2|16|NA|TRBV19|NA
TGTGCCAGTAGTACCTATTCCCGCCCGGGCACCGGGGAGCTGTTTTTT
CASSTYSRPGTGELFF
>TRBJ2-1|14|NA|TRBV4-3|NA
TGCGCCAGCAGCCAAGATGGGAGAGTCCATGAGCAGTTCTTC
CASSQDGRVHEQFF